The 30 T cell receptor beta chains in this list originate from one sample, sequenced in a study of somatic mutations in cytotoxic T cells in rheumatoid arthritis. Clones were sequenced by immunoSEQ multiplex PCR, and TCRdb holds only the in-frame ones, with some missing. The sample comprises about 26,000 clones, about 80% of which are singletons, and more than 4.5% rests with the top ten. The sample taken for sequencing was CD8+ T cells sorted from blood. Receptors were obtained from a man aged 45-65 years in good health.

This clone was counted a few times. This chain connects TRBV4-1 to TRBJ2-2, with D perhaps being TRBD1 or TRBD2 (5 bases each). The V gene's germline CDR1 is MGHRA and CDR2 YSYEKL. The CDR3 totals 14 residues. V was clipped by 0 bases and J by 7 bases, with 9 bases between them. Here the CDR3 reads CASSQEWGIGELFF. The CDR3 DNA sequence: TGCGCCAGCAGCCAAGAATGGGGGATCGGGGAGCTGTTTTTT.

V is TRBV11-3 and J is TRBJ2-3; TRBD1 matches at 9 bases. Germline V gene lookup returns CDR1 SGHNT and CDR2 YENEEA. CDR3 length equals 15 residues. The ends lost 4 bases at V and 2 bases at J; junction bases unmatched: 4. The DNA for the CDR3 is TGTGCCAGCAGCTCCCGGGACAGGGACACAGATACGCAGTATTTT. It specifies CASSSRDRDTDTQYF.

The gene calls are TRBV27 and TRBJ2-3; maybe TRBD2 (5 bases). The length of the CDR3 is 14 residues. The germline V and J ends were trimmed by 4 bases and 2 bases, with 10 bases remaining between them. Germline CDR1 reads MNHEY; CDR2 reads SMNVEV (reference sequence). The CDR3 reads CASSWVSDTDTQYF. CDR3 sequence (DNA): TGTGCCAGCAGTTGGGTTAGCGACACAGATACGCAGTATTTT.

This rearrangement joins TRBV19 to TRBJ2-2, with a tentative D call TRBD2 (6 bases). Germline V gene lookup returns CDR1 LNHDA and CDR2 SQIVND (reference sequence). CDR3 length equals 14 residues. V dropped 9 bases and J dropped 6 bases, with 17 bases sitting between them. CDR3 protein: CARAEGALSGELFF. The CDR3 region has the DNA TGTGCCAGGGCGGAGGGAGCCCTCTCCGGGGAGCTGTTTTTT.

This clone has just one count. The chain employs TRBV5-1 and TRBJ2-7; possibly TRBD1 for D (5 bases). The length of the CDR3 is 14 residues. V was cut by 0 bases and J by 2 bases, with 9 bases left in between. CDR1 and CDR2 from the germline V gene are SGHRS and YFSETQ. The DNA of the CDR3 is TGCGCCAGCAGCTTGGATGGACAACCCTACGAGCAGTACTTC. It yields the protein CASSLDGQPYEQYF.

V and J are TRBV27 and TRBJ1-2, with D uncertain. The V gene's germline CDR1 is MNHEY and CDR2 SMNVEV (reference sequence). The V and J ends lost 0 bases and 6 bases respectively, with 14 bases between them. The CDR3 is 15 amino acids. This CDR3 is CASSLSGSQGHGYTF. The CDR3 nucleotides read TGTGCCAGCAGTTTATCAGGCAGCCAAGGGCATGGCTACACCTTC.

The chain has TRBV6-5 and TRBJ2-3; perhaps TRBD1 as D (6 bases). Trimming removed 2 bases from V and 3 bases from J, with 9 bases in between. The CDR3 contains 14 residues. Per germline, CDR1 MNHEY and CDR2 SVGAGI. CDR3 in DNA: TGTGCCAGCAGTTACGGGGGCGAGACAGATACGCAGTATTTT. Its protein product is CASSYGGETDTQYF.

The rearrangement uses TRBV4-2 and TRBJ1-5; tentative D call: TRBD1 (6 bases). The V and J ends lost 5 bases and 2 bases respectively, with 16 bases between them. The CDR3 runs to 16 residues. The germline gives CDR1 LGHNA, CDR2 YNFKEQ. CDR3 bases: TGTGCCAGCAGCACCCAACAGGGTAAGGGCAATCAGCCCCAGCATTTT. As protein: CASSTQQGKGNQPQHF.

This clone was seen once. The V and J genes are TRBV5-4 and TRBJ1-2; 7 nucleotides agree with TRBD1. The CDR3 covers 18 residues. Looked up from germline, CDR1 is SGHNT and CDR2 is YYREEE (reference sequence). V gave up 0 bases and J gave up 4 bases; unmatched junction bases: 15. The CDR3 nucleotides read TGTGCCAGCAGCTTGGAATCCGCCAGGGGGACTCTTGGCTATGGCTACACCTTC. As protein: CASSLESARGTLGYGYTF.

The V and J genes are TRBV4-1 and TRBJ2-7; D might be TRBD2 (6 bases). There are 15 residues in the CDR3. Germline CDR1 reads MGHRA; CDR2 reads YSYEKL. Trimming removed 0 bases at V and 3 bases at J, with 12 bases between. CDR3 nucleotides: TGCGCCAGCAGCCAAGATTCGACGGGAGACTACGAGCAGTACTTC. As protein: CASSQDSTGDYEQYF.

The chain employs TRBV5-4 and TRBJ2-5; TRBD1 matches 8 bases. Unmatched junction bases numbered 17, after V lost 5 bases and J lost 5 bases. The CDR3 totals 17 residues. Germline CDR1 reads SGHNT; CDR2 reads YYREEE (reference sequence). The CDR3 coding sequence is TGTGCCAGCAGGAAATCTCCTGGGGCAGGGGGCAGGGAGACCCAGTACTTC. It yields the protein CASRKSPGAGGRETQYF. Full variable domain (rest looked up from reference TRBV5-4 and TRBJ2-5): ETGVTQSPTHLIKTRGQQVTLRCSSQSGHNTVSWYQQALGQGPQFIFQYYREEENGRGNFPPRFSGLQFPNYSSELNVNALELDDSALYLCASRKSPGAGGRETQYFGPGTRLLVL.

The rearrangement uses TRBV21-1 and TRBJ2-1; the table's D call TRBD1 went unverified against the DNA. TRBV21-1 counts as a pseudogene. The CDR3 runs 14 residues. The CDR3 region has the DNA TGTGCCAGCAGGGCGGGACAGGGGTACAATGAGCAGTTCTTC. Protein: CASRAGQGYNEQFF.

This chain links TRBV30 with TRBJ2-7; either TRBD1 or TRBD2 may supply D (7 bases each). Germline V lookup: CDR1 GTSNPN, CDR2 SVGIG (reference sequence). The CDR3 runs to 12 residues. The germline V and J ends were trimmed by 5 bases and 6 bases, with 14 bases remaining between them. CDR3 region: CAWGDYRGEQYF. As DNA, the CDR3 is TGTGCCTGGGGGGACTACAGGGGCGAGCAGTACTTC.

Here the CDR3 reads CASSKLTRANEQYF. The CDR3 DNA sequence: TGTGCCAGCAGTAAGCTGACACGGGCCAACGAGCAGTACTTC. This chain connects TRBV28 to TRBJ2-7; D remains ambiguous. CDR3 size: 14 residues. Looked up from germline, CDR1 is MDHEN and CDR2 is SYDVKM. Trimming pared 5 bases from V and 5 bases from J, leaving 16 bases between.

The chain links TRBV29-1 to TRBJ2-7; no clear D. Trimming shortened V by 6 bases and J by 2 bases, and 8 bases separated the two germline ends. The CDR3 is 11 residues long. Germline values: CDR1 SQVTM, CDR2 ANQGSEA. The CDR3 DNA is TGCAGCGTGGGGTGGGCCTACGAGCAGTACTTC. Protein: CSVGWAYEQYF.

The chain combines TRBV6-6 with TRBJ2-7; D gene unclear. V lost 3 bases and J lost 5, with 14 bases in between. CDR1 MNHNY and CDR2 SVGAGI come from the germline V gene (reference sequence). This CDR3 region has 14 residues. CDR3 amino acids: CASSYLSGIDEQYF. The CDR3 DNA follows: TGTGCCAGCAGTTATTTGTCGGGTATCGACGAGCAGTACTTC.

The chain has TRBV2 and TRBJ2-7, with a weak D call TRBD1 (6 bases). Trimming removed 4 bases from V and 5 bases from J, with 21 bases in between. This CDR3 spans 16 amino acids. Germline values: CDR1 SNHLY, CDR2 FYNNEI. In DNA form, the CDR3 reads TGTGCCAGCAGTGCGAGGCCAGACAGGCGGTTTGACGAGCAGTACTTC. Encoded protein: CASSARPDRRFDEQYF.

A few counts support this clone. The chain employs TRBV27 and TRBJ2-7; D unresolved. This CDR3 comprises 15 residues. The V gene lost 2 bases and the J gene lost 0 bases, with 11 bases spanning the gap. Germline CDR1 and CDR2: MNHEY and SMNVEV (reference sequence). The CDR3 sequence is CASSLRGASSYEQYF. Here the CDR3 DNA reads TGTGCCAGCAGTTTACGTGGCGCCTCCTCCTACGAGCAGTACTTC.

V and J are TRBV7-6 and TRBJ2-7, with TRBD2 matching 11 bases. Germline V gene data show CDR1 as SGHVS and CDR2 as FNYEAQ. With 1 base clipped from V and 5 bases from J, the junction kept 7 bases outside the gene matches. The CDR3 is made up of 16 amino acids. The DNA of the CDR3 is TGTGCCAGCAGCTTAGATCCTAGCGGGAGGATAAACGAGCAGTACTTC. Translated, it gives CASSLDPSGRINEQYF.

This clone was counted once. The V and J genes are TRBV4-1 and TRBJ2-1; D perhaps matches TRBD2 (6 bases). With 8 bases removed from V and 7 bases from J, the gap between germline ends came to 15 bases. CDR1 is MGHRA, CDR2 YSYEKL, per germline. The CDR3 covers 13 residues. In nucleotides, the CDR3 is TGCGCCAGCGCTTATACGGAGGGTAATGAGCAGTTCTTC. Translated, it gives CASAYTEGNEQFF.

The chain combines TRBV7-9 with TRBJ2-6; D might be TRBD1 (5 bases). The CDR3 covers 17 residues. The germline V and J ends were trimmed by 5 bases and 0 bases, with 14 bases remaining between them. Germline V lookup: CDR1 SEHNR, CDR2 FQNEAQ (reference sequence). The CDR3: CASSGAPGPSGANVLTF. The CDR3 coding sequence is TGTGCCAGCAGCGGGGCCCCAGGGCCCTCTGGGGCCAACGTCCTGACTTTC.

The chain combines TRBV29-1 with TRBJ1-1; no definite D call. V lost 6 bases and J 4 bases, leaving 12 bases between the germline ends. Per germline, CDR1 SQVTM and CDR2 ANQGSEA. This CDR3 comprises 12 residues. In nucleotides, the CDR3 is TGCAGCGTCAGCCGTTCGCTCACTGAAGCTTTCTTT. Translation gives CSVSRSLTEAFF.

The rearrangement links TRBV28 to TRBJ2-7; D is perhaps TRBD2 (6 bases). The CDR3 has 14 residues. V was trimmed by 2 bases and J by 5 bases, leaving 13 bases between them. Germline values: CDR1 MDHEN, CDR2 SYDVKM. CDR3 sequence (DNA): TGTGCCAGCAGTTTAACGGGGGAGGTGAACGAGCAGTACTTC. It is translated as CASSLTGEVNEQYF.

This chain links TRBV11-2 with TRBJ2-7; D is unresolved. The germline V gene encodes CDR1 SGHAT and CDR2 FQNNGV. The CDR3 totals 15 residues. V gave up 6 bases and J gave up 0 bases, with 15 bases separating them. The CDR3 spells CASSPTPIYSYEQYF. The CDR3 DNA follows: TGTGCCAGCAGTCCCACCCCCATATACTCCTACGAGCAGTACTTC.

The chain combines TRBV4-1 with TRBJ1-1; no firm D call. This CDR3 has 13 residues. Germline CDR1 reads MGHRA; CDR2 reads YSYEKL. The V gene lost 1 base and the J gene lost 7 bases, with 10 bases spanning the gap. The DNA for the CDR3 is TGCGCCAGCAGCCAAGTGGGGTACGTTGAAGCTTTCTTT. Its translation is CASSQVGYVEAFF.

The chain has TRBV7-9 and TRBJ2-1; the D gene is possibly TRBD1 (6 bases). V lost 4 bases, J lost 7 bases, and 8 bases lay in between. Per germline, CDR1 SEHNR and CDR2 FQNEAQ (reference sequence). The CDR3 consists of 12 residues. As DNA, the CDR3 is TGTGCCAGCAGCTACCAGGGGAATGAGCAGTTCTTC. Its protein is CASSYQGNEQFF.

The rearrangement links TRBV11-2 to TRBJ2-3; TRBD2 matches at 8 bases. CDR1 is SGHAT, CDR2 FQNNGV, per germline. The V gene end was trimmed by 5 bases and the J gene end by 8 bases; junction bases not matched to a gene: 15. The CDR3 extends over 16 amino acids. DNA for the CDR3: TGTGCCAGCAGCCGACCAGGGGCGGGGGGCAAAAGTACGCAGTATTTT. This encodes CASSRPGAGGKSTQYF. Together with reference TRBV11-2 and TRBJ2-3, the CDR3 gives the full variable domain: EAGVAQSPRYKIIEKRQSVAFWCNPISGHATLYWYQQILGQGPKLLIQFQNNGVVDDSQLPKDRFSAERLKGVDSTLKIQPAKLEDSAVYLCASSRPGAGGKSTQYFGPGTRLTVL.

This chain joins TRBV9 and TRBJ1-2; TRBD1 matches 12 bases. Germline CDR1 and CDR2: SGDLS and YYNGEE. Trimming cost V 3 bases and J 8 bases; bases outside gene matches: 11. The CDR3 loop spans 16 amino acids. The CDR3 reads CASSAKPGQGAIGYTF. The DNA for the CDR3 is TGTGCCAGCAGCGCTAAGCCGGGACAGGGGGCTATCGGCTACACCTTC.

There are a few counts of this clone. The chain recombines TRBV7-9 with TRBJ1-2; no definite D call. V was clipped by 1 base and J by 4 bases, with 13 bases between them. CDR1 and CDR2 (germline): SEHNR, FQNEAQ (reference sequence). This CDR3 region has 15 residues. The CDR3 nucleotides are TGTGCCAGCAGCTTAGGAGAACGGACGGGCTATGGCTACACCTTC. It codes for CASSLGERTGYGYTF.

The chain joins TRBV7-8 to TRBJ1-3; 7 bases fit TRBD1. This CDR3 has 14 amino acids. The ends lost 10 bases at V and 0 bases at J; junction bases unmatched: 6. Per the germline V gene, CDR1 is SGHVS and CDR2 is FQNEAQ. CDR3 in DNA: TGTGCCACGGCAGGGGGGTTCTCTGGAAACACCATATATTTT. Translating it yields CATAGGFSGNTIYF.